This T cell receptor (beta chain) emerged from a study of T cell responses to AZD1222 COVID-19 vaccine. Assay: immunoSEQ multiplex PCR; the TCRdb copy retains only in-frame clones and omits some. Of around 90,000 clones in the sample, 80% to 90% were seen once. V was trimmed by 3 bases and J by 1 base, leaving 6 bases between them. The CDR3 totals 13 residues. Concerning this clone: The antigen is not known.

Study-wide results and limits: With two AZD1222 doses given, Spike-specific TCR breadth and depth both rose. Variant regions that are unmutated are reportedly the target of nearly half of spike-specific TCRs. Spike-spanning, vaccine-associated CD4 TCRs were dominant at 160-218 and 743-854. Only five to seven AZD1222 recipients were seropositive at baseline.

The input for sequencing was peripheral blood, taken on day 0 of AZD1222 vaccination. This clonotype originated in an adult in good health. The chain links TRBV12-3 or TRBV12-4 to TRBJ1-1, with D possibly matching TRBD1 (5 bases). The CDR3, as DNA: TGTGCCAGCAGTTTTAGGGGGAACACTGAAGCTTTCTTT. The encoded protein is CASSFRGNTEAFF.